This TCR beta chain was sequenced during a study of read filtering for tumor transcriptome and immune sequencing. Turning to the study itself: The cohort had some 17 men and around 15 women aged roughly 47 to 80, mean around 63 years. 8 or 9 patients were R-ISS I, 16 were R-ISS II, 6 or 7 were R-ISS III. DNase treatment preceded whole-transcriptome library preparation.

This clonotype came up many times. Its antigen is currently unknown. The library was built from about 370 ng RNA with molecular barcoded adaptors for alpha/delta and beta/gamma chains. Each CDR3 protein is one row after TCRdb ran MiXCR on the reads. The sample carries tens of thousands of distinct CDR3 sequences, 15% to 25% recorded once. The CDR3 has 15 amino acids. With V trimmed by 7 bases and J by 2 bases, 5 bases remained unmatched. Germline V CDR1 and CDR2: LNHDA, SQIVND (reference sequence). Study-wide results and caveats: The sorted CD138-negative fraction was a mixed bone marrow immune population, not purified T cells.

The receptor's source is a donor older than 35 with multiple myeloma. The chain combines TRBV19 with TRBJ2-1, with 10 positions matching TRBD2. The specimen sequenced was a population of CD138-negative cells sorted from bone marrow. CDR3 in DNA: TGTGCCAGTACCCAACTAGCGGGAACCTACAATGAGCAGTTCTTC. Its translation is CASTQLAGTYNEQFF.